Listed below are T cell receptor beta chains from one sample, sequenced in a study of control samples from healthy donors and cancer patients. The method was immunoSEQ multiplex PCR; TCRdb's version includes in-frame clones alone and lacks a portion of them. This table holds under 200,000 clones, 80% to 95% found once. The sequenced sample was blood. The receptors here all came from a woman aged 30 to 39 in good health. The CDR3 runs from the conserved cysteine through the conserved F or W. The D gene is left open where the match is weak. Clone sizes are given selectively: once, few, many, or a class where the clone is expanded.

V: TRBV18; D: NA; J: TRBJ1-5; size: NA; CDR3: CASSQGGTQPQHF; DNA: TGTGCCAGCTCACAAGGGGGGACTCAGCCCCAGCATTTT
V: TRBV7-9; D: NA; J: TRBJ1-5; size: NA; CDR3: CASGHNQPQHF; DNA: TGTGCCAGCGGGCATAATCAGCCCCAGCATTTT
V: TRBV5-1; D: TRBD1; J: TRBJ2-2; size: NA; CDR3: CASSLGTGATGELFF; DNA: TGCGCCAGCAGCTTGGGGACAGGGGCCACCGGGGAGCTGTTTTTT
V: TRBV24-1; D: TRBD2; J: TRBJ2-1; size: once; CDR3: CATSDFAAGAAYNEQFF; DNA: TGTGCCACCAGTGATTTTGCGGCGGGAGCGGCCTACAATGAGCAGTTCTTC
V: TRBV28; D: NA; J: TRBJ1-1; size: NA; CDR3: CASSSNRRQAFF; DNA: TGTGCCAGCAGTTCCAACAGGAGACAAGCTTTCTTT
V: TRBV19; D: NA; J: TRBJ1-4; size: NA; CDR3: CASTRGDATNEKLFF; DNA: TGTGCCAGTACGAGGGGGGATGCAACTAATGAAAAACTGTTTTTT
V: TRBV2; D: NA; J: TRBJ1-2; size: NA; CDR3: CASSETTANGYTF; DNA: TGTGCCAGCAGTGAAACGACAGCTAATGGCTACACCTTC
V: TRBV9; D: NA; J: TRBJ1-2; size: NA; CDR3: CASSEGGGYTF; DNA: TGTGCCAGCAGCGAGGGTGGGGGTTACACCTTC
V: TRBV28; D: NA; J: TRBJ2-7; size: NA; CDR3: CATDDSSYEQYF; DNA: TGTGCCACTGACGACAGTTCCTACGAGCAGTACTTC
V: TRBV15; D: NA; J: TRBJ2-7; size: NA; CDR3: CATSRGGQLREQYF; DNA: TGTGCCACCAGCAGAGGAGGCCAACTTCGGGAGCAGTACTTC
V: TRBV3-1/TRBV3-2; D: NA; J: TRBJ1-6; size: NA; CDR3: CASSQRDFNSPLHF; DNA: TGTGCCAGCAGCCAACGCGATTTTAATTCACCCCTCCACTTT
V: TRBV5-1; D: TRBD2; J: TRBJ2-1; size: NA; CDR3: CASRLPGGASYNEQFF; DNA: TGCGCCAGCAGATTGCCGGGAGGAGCATCCTACAATGAGCAGTTCTTC
V: TRBV27; D: NA; J: TRBJ2-2; size: NA; CDR3: CASSFTPGGELFF; DNA: TGTGCCAGCAGTTTTACGCCTGGCGGGGAGCTGTTTTTT
V: TRBV13; D: NA; J: TRBJ1-4; size: NA; CDR3: CASSLNRDGEKLFF; DNA: TGTGCCAGCAGCTTAAACAGGGATGGGGAAAAACTGTTTTTT
V: TRBV12-3/TRBV12-4; D: NA; J: TRBJ1-1; size: NA; CDR3: CASSWGGETEAFF; DNA: TGTGCCAGCAGTTGGGGTGGGGAGACTGAAGCTTTCTTT
V: TRBV3-1/TRBV3-2; D: TRBD2; J: TRBJ2-2; size: NA; CDR3: CASSYLPGGPSGELFF; DNA: TGTGCCAGCAGCTACCTTCCGGGAGGGCCGAGCGGGGAGCTGTTTTTT
V: TRBV28; D: NA; J: TRBJ1-5; size: once; CDR3: CASSSQWYSNQPQHF; DNA: TGTGCCAGCAGTTCCCAATGGTATAGCAATCAGCCCCAGCATTTT
V: TRBV28; D: TRBD1; J: TRBJ1-5; size: NA; CDR3: CASRLGQGNNQPQHF; DNA: TGTGCCAGCAGACTAGGACAGGGCAATAATCAGCCCCAGCATTTT
V: TRBV13; D: NA; J: TRBJ1-3; size: NA; CDR3: CASSPPYPIYF; DNA: TGTGCCAGCAGCCCCCCCTATCCCATATATTTT
V: TRBV7-9; D: NA; J: TRBJ2-7; size: NA; CDR3: CASSLAHKTYEQYF; DNA: TGTGCCAGCAGCTTAGCTCACAAGACCTACGAGCAGTACTTC
V: TRBV5-1; D: NA; J: TRBJ2-3; size: NA; CDR3: CASRPPLTGTDTQYF; DNA: TGCGCCAGCAGACCTCCCCTAACAGGGACAGATACGCAGTATTTT
V: TRBV30; D: NA; J: TRBJ1-1; size: NA; CDR3: CAWSPGTVNTEAFF; DNA: TGTGCCTGGAGTCCCGGGACTGTGAACACTGAAGCTTTCTTT
V: TRBV2; D: NA; J: TRBJ1-5; size: NA; CDR3: CASKRDSNQPQHF; DNA: TGTGCCAGCAAACGGGATAGCAATCAGCCCCAGCATTTT
V: TRBV4-2; D: NA; J: TRBJ1-4; size: NA; CDR3: CASSQVGRINEKLFF; DNA: TGTGCCAGCAGCCAGGTGGGACGGATTAATGAAAAACTGTTTTTT
V: TRBV27; D: NA; J: TRBJ2-2; size: once; CDR3: CASSRPGVSNTGELFF; DNA: TGTGCCAGCAGTCGCCCCGGGGTTTCGAACACCGGGGAGCTGTTTTTT
V: TRBV10-3; D: TRBD2; J: TRBJ2-5; size: NA; CDR3: CAISGGTSGSAWETQYF; DNA: TGTGCCATCAGTGGGGGGACTAGCGGGAGTGCGTGGGAGACCCAGTACTTC
V: TRBV5-1; D: TRBD2; J: TRBJ2-5; size: NA; CDR3: CASSFVLAGEETQYF; DNA: TGCGCCAGCAGCTTTGTATTAGCGGGAGAAGAGACCCAGTACTTC
V: TRBV12-5; D: NA; J: TRBJ1-5; size: NA; CDR3: CASGGQPNQPQHF; DNA: TGTGCTAGTGGTGGACAGCCTAATCAGCCCCAGCATTTT
V: TRBV3-1/TRBV3-2; D: TRBD2; J: TRBJ2-7; size: NA; CDR3: CASSQLGLAGVREQYF; DNA: TGTGCCAGCAGCCAACTGGGACTAGCGGGAGTTCGGGAGCAGTACTTC
V: TRBV24-1; D: TRBD1; J: TRBJ1-2; size: NA; CDR3: CATSDPEQGRGYTF; DNA: TGTGCCACCAGTGATCCGGAACAGGGGAGAGGCTACACCTTC
V: TRBV30; D: TRBD1; J: TRBJ1-6; size: NA; CDR3: CAWSGQGSPLHF; DNA: TGTGCCTGGAGTGGACAGGGCTCACCCCTCCACTTT
V: TRBV28; D: NA; J: TRBJ1-2; size: NA; CDR3: CASSLTGGLNYGYTF; DNA: TGTGCCAGCAGTTTAACGGGGGGGCTGAACTATGGCTACACCTTC
V: TRBV10-3; D: TRBD1; J: TRBJ2-3; size: NA; CDR3: CAIRGGQGLDTQYF; DNA: TGTGCCATCAGGGGGGGACAGGGTCTAGATACGCAGTATTTT
V: TRBV25-1; D: TRBD1; J: TRBJ1-1; size: NA; CDR3: CASRDRINTEAFF; DNA: TGTGCCAGCAGGGACAGGATAAACACTGAAGCTTTCTTT
V: TRBV27; D: TRBD1; J: TRBJ1-1; size: NA; CDR3: CASRPGTGEAFF; DNA: TGTGCCAGCAGACCCGGGACAGGAGAAGCTTTCTTT
V: TRBV28; D: TRBD2; J: TRBJ2-2; size: NA; CDR3: CASSSTPGGSVLFF; DNA: TGTGCCAGCAGTTCGACCCCAGGCGGGAGCGTGCTGTTTTTT
V: TRBV7-2; D: NA; J: TRBJ1-1; size: NA; CDR3: CASSLMVNTEAFF; DNA: TGTGCCAGCAGCTTAATGGTGAACACTGAAGCTTTCTTT
V: TRBV7-9; D: NA; J: TRBJ1-1; size: NA; CDR3: CASSLRSEAFF; DNA: TGTGCCAGCAGCTTAAGAAGTGAAGCTTTCTTT
V: TRBV3-1/TRBV3-2; D: NA; J: TRBJ2-6; size: NA; CDR3: CASSHDHSGANVLTF; DNA: TGTGCCAGCAGCCATGATCACTCTGGGGCCAACGTCCTGACTTTC
V: TRBV19; D: TRBD1; J: TRBJ1-2; size: NA; CDR3: CASSTGQGPYGYTF; DNA: TGTGCCAGTAGTACGGGACAGGGGCCCTATGGCTACACCTTC
V: TRBV30; D: TRBD2; J: TRBJ2-1; size: NA; CDR3: CAWSVGTSGTLPYNEQFF; DNA: TGTGCCTGGAGTGTAGGGACTAGCGGGACCCTGCCCTACAATGAGCAGTTCTTC
V: TRBV7-9; D: TRBD1; J: TRBJ1-5; size: NA; CDR3: CASSLGRAGGLGNQPQHF; DNA: TGTGCCAGCAGCTTAGGGAGAGCAGGGGGATTGGGCAATCAGCCCCAGCATTTT
V: TRBV5-6; D: TRBD1; J: TRBJ2-2; size: NA; CDR3: CASSWDSNTGELFF; DNA: TGTGCCAGCAGCTGGGACAGCAACACCGGGGAGCTGTTTTTT
V: TRBV5-4; D: NA; J: TRBJ2-1; size: NA; CDR3: CASSFASSYNEQFF; DNA: TGTGCCAGCAGCTTCGCTAGCTCCTACAATGAGCAGTTCTTC
V: TRBV27; D: NA; J: TRBJ2-3; size: NA; CDR3: CASSLLPIGTDTQYF; DNA: TGTGCCAGCAGTTTACTCCCCATCGGGACAGATACGCAGTATTTT
V: TRBV28; D: NA; J: TRBJ2-3; size: NA; CDR3: CASSPQGGSTQYF; DNA: TGTGCCAGCAGTCCTCAGGGGGGCTCTACGCAGTATTTT
V: TRBV30; D: NA; J: TRBJ1-6; size: NA; CDR3: CAWSTQGSSYNSPLHF; DNA: TGTGCCTGGAGTACCCAAGGAAGCTCCTATAATTCACCCCTCCACTTT